This is a list of T cell receptor beta chains from one sample in a study of blood T cell repertoires in COVID-19. Profiled with immunoSEQ multiplex PCR; TCRdb holds only in-frame clones, not every one. The sample lists about 110,000 clones, about 80% occurring once. Sequencing was performed on peripheral blood. These receptors originate from a woman aged 45-60 years with acute or convalescent COVID-19. The conserved cysteine and the conserved F or W are not part of the CDR3 here. D genes are given only for firm matches. Size is omitted from some rows. Given values are once, few, many or a class for expanded clones.

v_call: TRBV2
clone_size: .
d_call: TRBD1
cdr3_aa: ASSGALTGSGYT

v_call: TRBV5-6
clone_size: .
d_call: TRBD1
cdr3_aa: ASSFSMTGGADQPQH

v_call: TRBV19
clone_size: .
d_call: .
cdr3_aa: ASSIVAGAGQPQH

v_call: TRBV6-6
clone_size: .
d_call: .
cdr3_aa: ASSYSRGNEQF

v_call: TRBV6-5
clone_size: .
d_call: .
cdr3_aa: ASSWGGEAF

v_call: TRBV3-1/TRBV3-2
clone_size: .
d_call: .
cdr3_aa: ASSQDLVTTYEQY

v_call: TRBV5-4
clone_size: .
d_call: TRBD1
cdr3_aa: ASSLTGAETQY

v_call: TRBV10-1
clone_size: .
d_call: TRBD2
cdr3_aa: ASSESGAGGEDTQY

v_call: TRBV5-1
clone_size: .
d_call: .
cdr3_aa: ASSLIGAGDTEAF

v_call: TRBV7-8
clone_size: .
d_call: TRBD1
cdr3_aa: ASSPDRAYNSPLH

v_call: TRBV12-3/TRBV12-4
clone_size: many
d_call: .
cdr3_aa: ATKQSRNTEAF

v_call: TRBV28
clone_size: once
d_call: .
cdr3_aa: ASSLGTGYYEQY

v_call: TRBV3-1/TRBV3-2
clone_size: .
d_call: TRBD2
cdr3_aa: ASSHDRLAGGPSGDTQY

v_call: TRBV15
clone_size: once
d_call: TRBD1
cdr3_aa: ATDRDRQYGYT

v_call: TRBV6-2/TRBV6-3
clone_size: .
d_call: TRBD1
cdr3_aa: ASSPTGGAQY

v_call: TRBV19
clone_size: .
d_call: .
cdr3_aa: ATNPVGVGSPLH

v_call: TRBV10-2
clone_size: .
d_call: .
cdr3_aa: ASSEFRGLVQY

v_call: TRBV5-1
clone_size: .
d_call: TRBD1
cdr3_aa: ASSVDRTGYT

v_call: TRBV11-2
clone_size: .
d_call: TRBD2
cdr3_aa: ASSSGLAGGRAYEQY

v_call: TRBV9
clone_size: .
d_call: .
cdr3_aa: ASSVSDFFTDTQY

v_call: TRBV6-1
clone_size: once
d_call: .
cdr3_aa: ASSEVRGTQY

v_call: TRBV2
clone_size: .
d_call: .
cdr3_aa: ASSEASGDQPQH

v_call: TRBV13
clone_size: few
d_call: TRBD2
cdr3_aa: ASSLEASGRSYNEQF

v_call: TRBV6-2/TRBV6-3
clone_size: .
d_call: TRBD1
cdr3_aa: ASSYWDRGGQPQH

v_call: TRBV21-1
clone_size: .
d_call: .
cdr3_aa: ASSKVGTGTIDEQY

v_call: TRBV19
clone_size: .
d_call: TRBD1
cdr3_aa: ASSPRQGIYEQY

v_call: TRBV4-1
clone_size: .
d_call: .
cdr3_aa: ASSLTVYQETQY

v_call: TRBV5-1
clone_size: .
d_call: .
cdr3_aa: ASSLGGRGLGYGYT

v_call: TRBV3-1/TRBV3-2
clone_size: .
d_call: .
cdr3_aa: ASSQVPLTIY

v_call: TRBV24-1
clone_size: .
d_call: .
cdr3_aa: ATSTGGAGYT

v_call: TRBV9
clone_size: few
d_call: TRBD1
cdr3_aa: ASSPQVGQTSYGYT

v_call: TRBV9
clone_size: .
d_call: TRBD1
cdr3_aa: ASSGQGRSNYGYT

v_call: TRBV5-1
clone_size: .
d_call: .
cdr3_aa: ASSLPGGGYT

v_call: TRBV19
clone_size: .
d_call: TRBD1
cdr3_aa: ASDRASSNQPQH

v_call: TRBV9
clone_size: .
d_call: .
cdr3_aa: ASSVDFTGELF

v_call: TRBV10-3
clone_size: .
d_call: .
cdr3_aa: AISESPVEGYT